This T cell receptor beta chain comes out of a study of control samples from healthy donors and cancer patients (TCRdb year 2020). The library was obtained by the immunoSEQ multiplex PCR assay. TCRdb re-hosts the immuneACCESS table, in-frame sequences only. Its copies lack some clones; in the studies checked, an unresolved V gene accounts for under half of them, and the cause for the rest is not known. Present in this sample are 230,000 or so clones, roughly 94% of which were seen just once. The ten largest clones take up approximately 1.4% of the sample. In the germline V gene, CDR1 corresponds to SGHTA and CDR2 to FQGTGA. Inclusive of the bounding cysteine and phenylalanine, the CDR3 is 16 residues long. Only the CDR3 DNA stays, 48 bases, in frame from base 1. Between the V and J ends, shortened by 5 bases and 0 bases respectively, the junction contains 15 bases. A word on this clone: It lacks a known antigen. Base qualities are not provided; no much larger clone lies one nucleotide away.

The sequence joins TRBV7-3 to TRBJ2-3, with TRBD2 perhaps the D gene, on 6 matching bases. The TCR sequence derives from a man aged 45-60 years in good health. Sequenced input: blood. The DNA is TGTGCCAGCAGCGCCATCGGTGGGGGGAGCACAGATACGCAGTATTTT. It translates as CASSAIGGGSTDTQYF.